Listed here is a single TCR beta chain. These data belong to a study of blood T cell repertoires in COVID-19. The repertoire was sequenced with immunoSEQ multiplex PCR; TCRdb's copy has only in-frame clones and lacks some. The repertoire holds 90,000 to 120,000 clones, with 88% as singletons. CDR1 is SGHRS and CDR2 is YFSETQ in the germline V gene. This CDR3 is built from 15 residues. V shed 6 bases and J 2 bases; nucleotides not matched to a gene: 11. The chain couples TRBV5-1 to TRBJ2-7; 7 nucleotides line up with TRBD2. The receptor was isolated from a man between 45 and 60 years old with active or convalescent COVID-19. The sequenced sample was peripheral blood. For the CDR3, the DNA is TGCGCCAGCAACGGGATAGCGGGTTCGACCTACGAGCAGTACTTC. It is translated as CASNGIAGSTYEQYF.